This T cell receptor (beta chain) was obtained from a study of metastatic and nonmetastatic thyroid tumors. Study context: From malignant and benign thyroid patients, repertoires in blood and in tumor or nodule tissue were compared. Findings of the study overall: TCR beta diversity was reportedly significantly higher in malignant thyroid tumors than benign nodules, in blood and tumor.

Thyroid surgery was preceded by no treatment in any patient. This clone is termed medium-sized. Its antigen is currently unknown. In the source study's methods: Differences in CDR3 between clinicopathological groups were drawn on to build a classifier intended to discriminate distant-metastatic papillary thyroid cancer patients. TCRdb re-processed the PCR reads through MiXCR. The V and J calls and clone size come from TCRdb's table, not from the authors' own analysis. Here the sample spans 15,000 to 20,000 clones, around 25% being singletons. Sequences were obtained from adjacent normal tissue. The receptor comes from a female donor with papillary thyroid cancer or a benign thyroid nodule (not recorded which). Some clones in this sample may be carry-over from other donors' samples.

CDR3 protein: CASSYAGQGYEQYF. The CDR3 DNA reads TGTGCCAGCAGTTACGCCGGACAGGGTTACGAGCAGTACTTC. The rearrangement uses TRBV6-5 and TRBJ2-7; 8 bases map to TRBD1. Germline CDR1 reads MNHEY; CDR2 reads SVGAGI. The CDR3 totals 14 residues. V dropped 2 bases and J dropped 4; count of bases not matched to a gene: 4.